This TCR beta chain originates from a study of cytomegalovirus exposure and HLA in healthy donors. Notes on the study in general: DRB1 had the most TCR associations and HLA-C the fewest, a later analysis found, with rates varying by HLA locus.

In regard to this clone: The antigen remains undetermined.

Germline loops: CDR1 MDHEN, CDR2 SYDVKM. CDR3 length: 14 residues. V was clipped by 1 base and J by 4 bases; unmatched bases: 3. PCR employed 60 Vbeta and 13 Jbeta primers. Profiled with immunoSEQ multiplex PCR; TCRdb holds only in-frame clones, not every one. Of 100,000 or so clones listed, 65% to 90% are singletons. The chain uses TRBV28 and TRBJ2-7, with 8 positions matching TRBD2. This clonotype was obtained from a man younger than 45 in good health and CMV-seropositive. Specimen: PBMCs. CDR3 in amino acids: CASSLLAGTYEQYF. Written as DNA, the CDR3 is TGTGCCAGCAGTTTATTAGCGGGGACTTACGAGCAGTACTTC.